Included here is one TCR beta chain sequence, with context. This entry belongs to a study of blood T cell repertoires in COVID-19. About the study: There were acute and convalescent COVID-19 samples, and they came from the United States, Italy and Spain. PBMCs, B-cell-depleted T cells, or T cells provided the cDNA or gDNA that made up the material.

Original analysis: Reference gene primer amplification gave nucleated cell count estimates. Assay used: immunoSEQ multiplex PCR; TCRdb lists only in-frame clones, some missing. For V, J and clone size, that table is used; D and trimming come from the DNA. Among about 210,000 clones, around 85% were seen once, and the ten largest hold approximately 2.3%. The CDR3 is 15 amino acids. Germline V gene data show CDR1 as SGHAT and CDR2 as FQDESV (reference sequence). Trimming took 2 bases from V and 8 from J; bases not matched to a gene: 7. The Seattle patients joined while their infection was active and were tracked longitudinally afterward.

This chain links TRBV11-1 with TRBJ2-3; 10 bases align to TRBD2. Sequencing was done on a sample of peripheral blood. The receptor's source is a woman aged 70-85 years with COVID-19, enrolled during active disease. Here the CDR3 reads CASSLNPSGSLTQYF. CDR3 coding DNA: TGTGCCAGCAGCTTAAATCCTAGCGGGAGTCTTACGCAGTATTTT.